This TCR beta chain appears in the sequencing data of a study of cytomegalovirus exposure and HLA in healthy donors. Findings and caveats of the study: Generally TCR sequences proved uncommon, though certain public TCRs appeared in numerous donors.

This CDR3 has 16 residues. Per the germline V gene, CDR1 is LGHNA and CDR2 is YSLEER. V shed 0 bases and J shed 2 bases, with 8 bases lying between them. As regards this clone: No antigen is known for it.

Regarding donors, all were healthy bone marrow donors. Amplification used 60 Vbeta primers and 13 Jbeta primers. TCRdb keeps only in-frame clones here, not all; method: immunoSEQ multiplex PCR. The profile shows 130,000 or so clones, roughly 70% of them singletons. The chain is built from TRBV4-3 and TRBJ2-6; D is perhaps TRBD1 (6 bases). The sequence was collected from a woman aged 35 to 49 in good health and CMV-seropositive. Material for sequencing was PBMCs. This CDR3 is CASSQEAGAGANVLTF. DNA of the CDR3: TGCGCCAGCAGCCAAGAGGCAGGGGCTGGGGCCAACGTCCTGACTTTC.